The T cell receptor (beta chain) described here comes from a study of shared clonotypes between healthy human individuals. Whole-study findings and limits: Read depth was anticipated to influence clonotype sharing among donors.

Adults of Caucasian background living in Nashville, Tennessee made up all donors. Only in-frame clones appear in the TCRdb table, and some are missing; sequencing was by immunoSEQ multiplex PCR. The sample includes around 2,000,000 clones, roughly 96% of them seen just once. A note on this clone: The antigen remains undetermined.

The TCR originated in a man younger than 35 in good health. Sequenced input: naive CD4+ T cells sorted from blood. Subset in this sample: CD45RA+ positively selected.

CDR3 sequence (DNA): TGTGCCAGTAGTGGCGACAGGGAATATAACGAGCAGTACTTC. Its translation is CASSGDREYNEQYF. The genes are TRBV19 and TRBJ2-7; 7 bases map to TRBD1. J was trimmed by 5 bases and V by 5 bases; bases with no gene match: 9. The CDR3 sequence is 14 residues long. CDR1 is LNHDA, CDR2 SQIVND, per germline (reference sequence).